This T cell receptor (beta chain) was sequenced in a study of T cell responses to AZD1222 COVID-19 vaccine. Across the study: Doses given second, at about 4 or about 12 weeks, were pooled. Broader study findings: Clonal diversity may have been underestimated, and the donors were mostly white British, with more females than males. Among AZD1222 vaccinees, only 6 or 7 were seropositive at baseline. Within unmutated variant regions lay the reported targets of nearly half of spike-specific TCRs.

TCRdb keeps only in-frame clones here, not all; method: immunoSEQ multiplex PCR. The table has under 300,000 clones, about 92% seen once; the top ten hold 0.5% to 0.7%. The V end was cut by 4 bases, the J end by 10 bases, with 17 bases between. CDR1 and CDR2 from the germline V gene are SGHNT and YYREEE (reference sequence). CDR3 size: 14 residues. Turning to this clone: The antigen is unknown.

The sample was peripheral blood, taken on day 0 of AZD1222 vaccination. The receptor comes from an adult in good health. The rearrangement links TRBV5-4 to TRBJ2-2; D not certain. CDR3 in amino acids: CASSHGRPSEELFF. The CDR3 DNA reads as TGTGCCAGCAGCCACGGCAGACCCAGTGAGGAGCTGTTTTTT.